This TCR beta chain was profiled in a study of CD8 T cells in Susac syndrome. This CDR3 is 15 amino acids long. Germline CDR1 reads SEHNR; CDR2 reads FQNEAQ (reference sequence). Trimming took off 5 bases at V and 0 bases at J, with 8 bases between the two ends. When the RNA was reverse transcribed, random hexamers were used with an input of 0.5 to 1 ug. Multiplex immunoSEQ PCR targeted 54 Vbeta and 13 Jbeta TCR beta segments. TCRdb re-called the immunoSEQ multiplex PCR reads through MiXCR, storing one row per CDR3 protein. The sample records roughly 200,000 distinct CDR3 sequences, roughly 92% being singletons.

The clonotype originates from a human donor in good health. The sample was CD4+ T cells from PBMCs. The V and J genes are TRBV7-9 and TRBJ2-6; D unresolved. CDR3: CASSPENSGANVLTF. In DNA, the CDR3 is TGTGCCAGCAGCCCAGAGAACTCTGGGGCCAACGTCCTGACTTTC.